Shown below are 26 T cell receptor beta chains from a single sample sequenced in a study of cytomegalovirus exposure and HLA in healthy donors. Researchers ran the PCR with 60 Vbeta and 13 Jbeta primers. Sequencing used immunoSEQ multiplex PCR; TCRdb keeps in-frame clones, though not all of them. The sample carries approximately 180,000 clones, approximately 85% recorded once. Material: PBMCs. The receptors stem from a man aged 18 to 29 in good health and CMV-seronegative.

This clone was observed once. The chain carries TRBV11-2 and TRBJ1-2; D unclear. Per the germline V gene, CDR1 is SGHAT and CDR2 is FQNNGV. V dropped 1 base and J dropped 6 bases, with 6 bases sitting between them. The CDR3 covers 12 residues. This CDR3 reads CASSLVADGYTF. The DNA for the CDR3 is TGTGCCAGCAGCTTAGTAGCTGATGGCTACACCTTC.

This chain connects TRBV19 to TRBJ1-6; a possible D gene is TRBD1 (5 bases). Trimming stripped 10 bases from V and 4 bases from J, with 8 bases between. Germline V gene sequence: CDR1 LNHDA, CDR2 SQIVND (reference sequence). This CDR3 comprises 12 residues. Here the CDR3 reads CATGGYNSPLHF. The CDR3 nucleotides are TGTGCCACCGGGGGGTATAATTCACCCCTCCACTTT.

The V gene is TRBV6-5, the J gene TRBJ1-2; 7 bases align to TRBD1. V was pared by 0 bases and J by 4 bases, with 2 bases of the junction left unmatched. The length of the CDR3 is 14 residues. The germline V gene has CDR1 MNHEY and CDR2 SVGAGI. The CDR3, as DNA: TGTGCCAGCAGTTACTCGGACAGGTCCTATGGCTACACCTTC. Protein: CASSYSDRSYGYTF.

The V gene is TRBV7-2, the J gene TRBJ1-5; no reliable D call. CDR3 length equals 17 residues. V was clipped by 2 bases and J by 3 bases, with 17 bases between them. Per germline, CDR1 SGHTA and CDR2 FQGNSA. The CDR3 DNA is TGTGCCAGCAGCTTATCCCCTTTGCGGGCAGACAATCAGCCCCAGCATTTT. This sequence encodes CASSLSPLRADNQPQHF.

The V and J genes are TRBV9 and TRBJ2-1; TRBD1 aligns across 9 bases. Germline-derived CDR1 and CDR2 are SGDLS and YYNGEE. V trimming: 4 bases; J trimming: 4 bases; junction bases outside the gene matches: 3. This CDR3 contains 14 residues. The CDR3 sequence is CASSTGQGYNEQFF. The CDR3, as DNA: TGTGCCAGCAGCACGGGACAGGGTTACAATGAGCAGTTCTTC.

This clone has more than one count but fewer than ten. This chain uses TRBV7-9 with TRBJ2-7; D is perhaps TRBD2 (5 bases). Deletions cut 3 bases from V and 7 bases from J, with 16 bases between. CDR1 and CDR2 (germline): SEHNR, FQNEAQ (reference sequence). CDR3 length equals 14 residues. The CDR3 is CASSFPSVLGEQYF. The CDR3, as DNA: TGTGCCAGCAGCTTCCCCTCCGTACTAGGAGAGCAGTACTTC.

This clone showed up just once. The CDR3 spells CASSFQTGLVDGYTF. The CDR3 DNA follows: TGTGCCAGCAGCTTTCAGACAGGGTTGGTCGATGGCTACACCTTC. The V gene is TRBV7-2, the J gene TRBJ1-2; 7 positions agree with TRBD1. The CDR3 totals 15 residues. Germline assignment: CDR1 SGHTA and CDR2 FQGNSA. Unmatched junction bases numbered 10, after V lost 3 bases and J lost 6 bases.

The chain uses TRBV14 and TRBJ2-1; D is uncertain. V was trimmed by 1 base and J by 3 bases, leaving 7 bases between them. Looked up from germline, CDR1 is SGHDN and CDR2 is FVKESK. The CDR3 is 14 residues long. CDR3 nucleotide sequence: TGTGCCAGCAGCCAAGGTTGGAGCTACAATGAGCAGTTCTTC. It specifies CASSQGWSYNEQFF.

This chain connects TRBV7-8 to TRBJ2-2; D is ambiguous. Trimming removed 5 bases from V and 2 bases from J, with 12 bases in between. The CDR3 runs 15 residues. Germline V gives CDR1 SGHVS, CDR2 FQNEAQ. DNA for the CDR3: TGTGCCAGCAGCGCCATATCGGGTAACACCGGGGAGCTGTTTTTT. Residues: CASSAISGNTGELFF. The whole variable domain, filled in from reference TRBV7-8 and TRBJ2-2, reads GAGVSQSPRYKVAKRGQDVALRCDPISGHVSLFWYQQALGQGPEFLTYFQNEAQLDKSGLPSDRFFAERPEGSVSTLKIQRTQQEDSAVYLCASSAISGNTGELFFGEGSRLTVL.

This rearrangement joins TRBV19 to TRBJ2-7; TRBD1 is a possible D gene (6 bases). The CDR3 spans 13 residues. Trimming took off 1 base at V and 7 bases at J, with 11 bases between the two ends. Germline CDR1 is LNHDA and CDR2 is SQIVND (reference sequence). The chain's CDR3 is CASSIGGPGEQYF. In DNA, the CDR3 is TGTGCCAGTAGTATAGGGGGGCCGGGAGAGCAGTACTTC.

The chain recombines TRBV5-1 with TRBJ2-1; no definite D call. In germline, CDR1 is SGHRS, CDR2 YFSETQ. This CDR3 is 15 amino acids long. Trimming took off 0 bases at V and 3 bases at J, with 10 bases between the two ends. CDR3: CASSLGTESYNEQFF. The CDR3 DNA is TGCGCCAGCAGCTTGGGTACTGAAAGCTACAATGAGCAGTTCTTC.

This clone turned up a few times. This rearrangement joins TRBV7-2 to TRBJ2-1; TRBD1 matches at 8 bases. The ends lost 4 bases at V and 8 bases at J; junction bases unmatched: 4. This CDR3 comprises 13 residues. CDR1 is SGHTA and CDR2 is FQGNSA in the germline V gene. The CDR3: CASSSQGVDEQFF. In DNA form, the CDR3 reads TGTGCCAGCAGCTCACAGGGGGTTGATGAGCAGTTCTTC.

J is TRBJ2-1 and V is TRBV7-2; TRBD2 matches at 13 bases. The CDR3 has 17 amino acids. The trim removed 1 base at V and 7 bases at J, leaving 7 bases unmatched. In germline, CDR1 is SGHTA, CDR2 FQGNSA. In nucleotides, the CDR3 is TGTGCCAGCAGCTTAGAGGGGACGACTAGCGGGAGGAATGAGCAGTTCTTC. Protein: CASSLEGTTSGRNEQFF.

The chain has TRBV11-2 and TRBJ1-1, with no clear D. This CDR3 region has 13 residues. Trimming removed 5 bases from V and 7 bases from J, with 14 bases in between. The germline gives CDR1 SGHAT, CDR2 FQNNGV. CDR3 sequence (DNA): TGTGCCAGCAGCCAGCGTGCGGGAAGTGAAGCTTTCTTT. Amino acids: CASSQRAGSEAFF.

The V gene is TRBV6-5, the J gene TRBJ1-4, with TRBD1 matching over 8 bases. The V gene's germline CDR1 is MNHEY and CDR2 SVGAGI. V gave up 4 bases and J gave up 7 bases; unmatched junction bases: 5. This CDR3 is 14 amino acids long. The CDR3 spells CASSSDRDLEKLFF. In nucleotides, the CDR3 is TGTGCCAGCAGTTCGGACAGGGACCTTGAAAAACTGTTTTTT.

V is TRBV2 and J is TRBJ1-5; D is uncertain. This CDR3 comprises 17 residues. Trimming left V 2 bases short and J 1 base short, with 15 bases between. The germline gives CDR1 SNHLY, CDR2 FYNNEI. As DNA, the CDR3 is TGTGCCAGCAGTGAATCTCTAATTGCGTACAGCAATCAGCCCCAGCATTTT. Protein: CASSESLIAYSNQPQHF.

This clone was detected only a few times. The chain has TRBV28 and TRBJ1-1; TRBD1 aligns across 10 bases. Per germline, CDR1 MDHEN and CDR2 SYDVKM. The CDR3 covers 15 residues. Losses at the gene ends were 3 bases for V and 1 base for J; bases not matched to a gene: 2. Here the CDR3 DNA reads TGTGCCAGCAGTTTGAGGACAGGGGGGAACACTGAAGCTTTCTTT. As protein: CASSLRTGGNTEAFF.

The chain carries TRBV5-1 and TRBJ2-7; 7 bases are shared with TRBD1. V was clipped by 0 bases and J by 0 bases; unmatched bases: 3. CDR3 length: 15 amino acids. The germline gives CDR1 SGHRS, CDR2 YFSETQ. This chain's CDR3 is CASSLDRGSSYEQYF. Written as DNA, the CDR3 is TGCGCCAGCAGCTTGGACAGGGGTAGCTCCTACGAGCAGTACTTC.

This clone was picked up a small number of times. This chain links TRBV27 with TRBJ2-7, with 10 positions matching TRBD2. There are 13 residues in the CDR3. The ends lost 6 bases at V and 5 bases at J; junction bases unmatched: 4. Per germline, CDR1 MNHEY and CDR2 SMNVEV (reference sequence). In DNA, the CDR3 is TGTGCCAGCAGACGAGCGGGGGGGGACGAGCAGTACTTC. This codes for CASRRAGGDEQYF.

This clone has just one count. The rearrangement joins TRBV19 to TRBJ1-1, with 7 bases lining up with TRBD1. Trimming removed 6 bases from V and 1 base from J; junction bases left unmatched: 11. The CDR3 spans 16 residues. Germline loops: CDR1 LNHDA, CDR2 SQIVND (reference sequence). CDR3 loop: CASSVPGTASNTEAFF. The CDR3 DNA reads as TGTGCCAGTAGCGTTCCCGGGACAGCCTCGAACACTGAAGCTTTCTTT.

This chain links TRBV28 with TRBJ1-5; D is unclear. Germline V lookup: CDR1 MDHEN, CDR2 SYDVKM. This CDR3 has 14 residues. V was pared by 1 base and J by 0 bases, with 4 bases between. In DNA, the CDR3 is TGTGCCAGCAGTTTATTAGATAGCAATCAGCCCCAGCATTTT. Translation: CASSLLDSNQPQHF.

The chain combines TRBV30 with TRBJ1-3, with a possible D match to TRBD1 (6 bases). Germline V gives CDR1 GTSNPN, CDR2 SVGIG (reference sequence). The ends were cut back, 4 bases at V and 0 bases at J, with 16 bases in the middle. This CDR3 comprises 16 residues. CDR3 nucleotides: TGTGCCTGGAATGGGGGGGGACAACTCTCTGGAAACACCATATATTTT. Translation gives CAWNGGGQLSGNTIYF.

The rearrangement joins TRBV4-2 to TRBJ2-5; 7 bases align to TRBD2. The length of the CDR3 is 19 residues. V shed 0 bases and J 5 bases; nucleotides not matched to a gene: 18. Germline V gene sequence: CDR1 LGHNA, CDR2 YNFKEQ. The CDR3 nucleotides read TGTGCCAGCAGCCAAGATCTTGTTTCGGGGAGGGTCCCCTCGGAGACCCAGTACTTC. Its protein is CASSQDLVSGRVPSETQYF.

V usage is TRBV5-1 and J usage is TRBJ2-7; possible D gene TRBD1, 5 bases. The V gene lost 0 bases and the J gene lost 2 bases, with 9 bases spanning the gap. This CDR3 is built from 14 residues. The germline gives CDR1 SGHRS, CDR2 YFSETQ. The CDR3 here is CASSLAQGAYEQYF. For the CDR3, the DNA is TGCGCCAGCAGCTTGGCCCAAGGGGCCTACGAGCAGTACTTC.

CDR3 residues: CSVEFGQGAPGYTF. In DNA form, the CDR3 reads TGCAGCGTTGAATTTGGACAGGGGGCGCCTGGCTACACCTTC. The chain carries TRBV29-1 and TRBJ1-2; 11 bases align to TRBD1. V was clipped by 2 bases and J by 7 bases; unmatched bases: 6. Germline CDR1 SQVTM, CDR2 ANQGSEA. The CDR3 spans 14 residues.

The chain is built from TRBV20-1 and TRBJ2-5; D is unresolved. CDR3 size: 11 residues. Trimming cost V 2 bases and J 3 bases, with 4 bases left between them. The V gene's germline CDR1 is DFQATT and CDR2 SNEGSKA (reference sequence). CDR3: CSARQEETQYF. Here the CDR3 DNA reads TGCAGTGCTAGACAGGAAGAGACCCAGTACTTC.